This section outlines one T cell receptor beta chain sequence together with its context. Its antigen is currently unknown. This record comes from a study of CD8 T cells in ankylosing spondylitis. This CDR3 region has 14 residues. Germline loops: CDR1 SQVTM, CDR2 ANQGSEA. With V trimmed by 7 bases and J by 5 bases, 9 bases remained unmatched. Whole-study findings and limits: Clones tied to disease were said to be significantly enriched in matched ankylosing spondylitis synovial fluid. Clones linked to disease, bearing a CD8+ phenotype, were relatively rare in peripheral blood.

Construction of TCR beta libraries was performed using quantitative 5'-RACE with molecular barcodes. TCRdb re-called the 5' RACE reads with MiXCR, one entry per CDR3 protein. This repertoire shows 240,000 or so distinct CDR3 sequences, about 11% found once; its top ten account for about 6.8%. This TCR was sampled from a male donor with ankylosing spondylitis or in good health (not recorded which). The chain couples TRBV29-1 to TRBJ2-1, with 9 positions matching TRBD2. Sequenced sample: blood, either unsorted or a sorted T cell fraction (not recorded which). DNA of the CDR3: TGCAGCGCCCAATCTAGCGGGAATAACAATGAGCAGTTCTTC. Translation: CSAQSSGNNNEQFF.